Listed here are 13 T cell receptor beta chains from one sample, sequenced in a study of T-cell memory formation after mild COVID-19 (dated by TCRdb to about 2021). Libraries were prepared through 5' RACE. Sequenced using an Illumina NovaSeq 6000. TCRdb reworked the public reads: Q25 trimming with fastp, MiXCR clone assembly, productive beta chains retained. Merged by CDR3 protein, the rows form single entries marked with the most common genes and DNA. A total of just over 300,000 distinct CDR3 sequences appear in this sample, roughly a fifth of them only once. More than 20% of the sample belongs to the ten largest clones. The source material was PBMCs or a T cell subset sorted from them (not recorded which). These receptors all stem from a man between 18 and 29 years old who had mild COVID-19 (a few samples of this study predate the infection). The sample titles of this study are shuffled in the database, so cell type and time point are left out; the donor was told from shared clones.

The sample holds a few counts of this clonotype. V usage is TRBV7-2 and J usage is TRBJ2-2; unclear D gene. Germline V lookup: CDR1 SGHTA, CDR2 FQGNSA. The germline V and J ends were trimmed by 1 base and 4 bases, with 10 bases remaining between them. This CDR3 spans 15 amino acids. CDR3: CASSLGPPRTGELFF. The CDR3 DNA follows: TGTGCCAGCAGCTTAGGGCCACCGCGCACCGGGGAGCTGTTTTTT.

The rearrangement uses TRBV28 and TRBJ2-1; D is perhaps TRBD2 (6 bases). V was clipped by 4 bases and J by 9 bases, with 13 bases between them. Germline V gives CDR1 MDHEN, CDR2 SYDVKM. The CDR3 length is 13 residues. This chain's CDR3 is CASSSGGTLEQFF. The CDR3 DNA follows: TGTGCCAGCAGTTCTGGTGGGACTCTTGAGCAGTTCTTC.

Only a few counts were recorded for this clonotype. This rearrangement joins TRBV5-1 to TRBJ1-6, with a tentative D call TRBD1 (5 bases). The germline CDR1 and CDR2 sequences are SGHRS and YFSETQ. CDR3 length: 15 residues. Trimming shortened V by 4 bases and J by 4 bases, and 12 bases separated the two germline ends. CDR3 residues: CASSKGREYNSPLHF. CDR3 sequence (DNA): TGCGCCAGCAGCAAAGGCAGGGAGTATAATTCACCCCTCCACTTT.

This clonotype came up a few times. The chain has TRBV20-1 and TRBJ2-7, with D tentatively TRBD1 (6 bases). The germline V gene encodes CDR1 DFQATT and CDR2 SNEGSKA (reference sequence). V was pared by 0 bases and J by 6 bases, with 9 bases between. This CDR3 contains 12 residues. The CDR3: CSARDRGPEQYF. The CDR3 coding sequence is TGCAGTGCTAGAGACAGGGGTCCCGAGCAGTACTTC.

This clonotype was seen a handful of times. This chain uses TRBV3-1 with TRBJ2-3, with D possibly TRBD2 on 6 matching bases. The CDR3 has 16 amino acids. Germline loops: CDR1 LGHDT, CDR2 YNNKEL (reference sequence). Trimming removed 5 bases from V and 6 bases from J, with 21 bases in between. CDR3 nucleotides: TGTGCCAGCAGCTACACCCACGGCGGGGCGGGTGATACGCAGTATTTT. Its protein is CASSYTHGGAGDTQYF.

This clonotype was counted only a few times. The chain recombines TRBV12-3 or TRBV12-4 with TRBJ2-1; 8 nucleotides agree with TRBD2. V shed 2 bases, J shed 6 bases, and the junction held 3 bases outside the gene matches. This CDR3 spans 14 amino acids. CDR3 nucleotides: TGTGCCAGCAGTTTACGGGGGGGCGGCAATGAGCAGTTCTTC. This translates into CASSLRGGGNEQFF.

This clonotype turned up a few times. The chain recombines TRBV10-3 with TRBJ1-1; TRBD1 agrees at 7 bases. The CDR3 is 16 residues long. Germline values: CDR1 ENHRY, CDR2 SYGVKD. The V segment lost 10 bases and the J segment 0 bases; nucleotides outside the gene matches: 14. CDR3 in amino acids: CATFPGQHLLNTEAFF. Here the CDR3 DNA reads TGTGCCACCTTTCCGGGACAGCACCTATTGAACACTGAAGCTTTCTTT.

V usage is TRBV12-3 or TRBV12-4 and J usage is TRBJ1-5, with a weak D call TRBD1 (5 bases). The V and J ends lost 6 bases and 10 bases respectively, with 16 bases between them. The CDR3 loop spans 13 amino acids. The chain's CDR3 is CASSRRPRVPQHF. CDR3 coding DNA: TGTGCCAGCAGCCGACGTCCCAGGGTTCCCCAGCATTTT.

This rearrangement joins TRBV9 to TRBJ2-1, with TRBD2 identical over 11 bases. V shed 3 bases and J 7 bases; nucleotides not matched to a gene: 6. CDR1 is SGDLS, CDR2 YYNGEE, per germline. This CDR3 has 15 residues. For the CDR3, the DNA is TGTGCCAGCAGCGACGGGACTAGCGGCTTGAATGAGCAGTTCTTC. Encoded protein: CASSDGTSGLNEQFF.

This clonotype was seen only a few times. J is TRBJ2-5 and V is TRBV7-3, with 7 bases lining up with TRBD2. The V gene end was trimmed by 9 bases and the J gene end by 5 bases; junction bases not matched to a gene: 15. Germline assignment: CDR1 SGHTA and CDR2 FQGTGA. This CDR3 contains 15 residues. The CDR3 region is CASSLGGRFVETQYF. DNA of the CDR3: TGTGCCAGTTCCTTGGGGGGGAGGTTCGTCGAGACCCAGTACTTC.

The chain employs TRBV7-8 and TRBJ2-7, with 10 bases lining up with TRBD2. CDR1 SGHVS and CDR2 FQNEAQ come from the germline V gene. V was pared by 5 bases and J by 2 bases, with 0 bases of the junction left unmatched. CDR3 size: 13 residues. The CDR3, as DNA: TGTGCCAGCAGCGGACTAGCGGCCTACGAGCAGTACGTC. This translates into CASSGLAAYEQYV.

This clonotype was seen a handful of times. V gene TRBV29-1 combines with J gene TRBJ1-6; D might be TRBD1 (6 bases). V lost 8 bases and J 7 bases, leaving 18 bases between the germline ends. CDR3 length: 14 amino acids. Germline assignment: CDR1 SQVTM and CDR2 ANQGSEA. The DNA of the CDR3 is TGCAGCTTTAGGACAGCGGGACCCAATTCACCCCTCCACTTT. Translated: CSFRTAGPNSPLHF.

The gene calls are TRBV7-8 and TRBJ2-5; TRBD1 is a possible D gene (5 bases). The CDR3 runs 14 residues. Trimming stripped 5 bases from V and 4 bases from J, with 14 bases between. CDR1 is SGHVS and CDR2 is FQNEAQ in the germline V gene. The CDR3 region has the DNA TGTGCCAGCAGCCACTCGACTCAGGGAGAGACCCAGTACTTC. This translates into CASSHSTQGETQYF.